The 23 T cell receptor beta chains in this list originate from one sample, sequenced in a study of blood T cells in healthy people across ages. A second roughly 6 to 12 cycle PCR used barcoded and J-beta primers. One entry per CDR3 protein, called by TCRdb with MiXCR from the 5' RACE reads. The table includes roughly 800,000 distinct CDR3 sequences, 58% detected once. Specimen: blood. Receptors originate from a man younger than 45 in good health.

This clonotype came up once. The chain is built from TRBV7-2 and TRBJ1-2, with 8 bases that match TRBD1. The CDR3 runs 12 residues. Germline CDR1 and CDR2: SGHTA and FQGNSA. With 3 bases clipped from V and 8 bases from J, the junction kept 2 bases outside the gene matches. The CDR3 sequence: CASSFRQGGYTF. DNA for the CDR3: TGTGCCAGCAGCTTTCGACAGGGGGGCTACACCTTC.

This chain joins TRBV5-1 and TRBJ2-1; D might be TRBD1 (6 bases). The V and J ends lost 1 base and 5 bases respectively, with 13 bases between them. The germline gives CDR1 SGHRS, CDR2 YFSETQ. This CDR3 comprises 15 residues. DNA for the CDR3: TGCGCCAGCAGCTTGTTAGCAGGGGCACACAATGAGCAGTTCTTC. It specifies CASSLLAGAHNEQFF.

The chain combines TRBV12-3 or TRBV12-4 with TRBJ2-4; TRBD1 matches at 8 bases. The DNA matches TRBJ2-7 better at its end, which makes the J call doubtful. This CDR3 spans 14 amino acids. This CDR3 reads CASSQQAGGGEQYF. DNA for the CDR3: TGTGCCAGCAGCCAGCAGGCAGGGGGCGGCGAGCAGTACTTC.

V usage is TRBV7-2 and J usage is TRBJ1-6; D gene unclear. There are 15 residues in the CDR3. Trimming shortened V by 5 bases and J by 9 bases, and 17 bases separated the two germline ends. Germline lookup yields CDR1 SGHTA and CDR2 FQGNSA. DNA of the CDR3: TGTGCCAGCAGCCGAACAAGCACTGGGTCTTCACCCCTCCACTTT. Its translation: CASSRTSTGSSPLHF.

Here the CDR3 DNA reads TGTGCCAGCAGTAACAGGGCGGGGTTGGTTTTTGAGCAGTTCTTC. As protein: CASSNRAGLVFEQFF. The V call is TRBV6-6, the J call TRBJ2-1; D may match TRBD1 or TRBD2 (6 bases each). Between the trimmed V and J ends, which lost 5 bases and 9 bases, there was a span of 20 bases. Germline V lookup: CDR1 MNHNY, CDR2 SVGAGI (reference sequence). CDR3 length: 15 residues.

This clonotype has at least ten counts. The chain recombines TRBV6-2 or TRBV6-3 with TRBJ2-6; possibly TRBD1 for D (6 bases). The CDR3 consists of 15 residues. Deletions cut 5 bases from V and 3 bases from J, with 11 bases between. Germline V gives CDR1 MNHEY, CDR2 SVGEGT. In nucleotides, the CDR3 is TGTGCCAGCAGTCTGAAGGGGGTTGGGGCCAACGTCCTGACTTTC. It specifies CASSLKGVGANVLTF.

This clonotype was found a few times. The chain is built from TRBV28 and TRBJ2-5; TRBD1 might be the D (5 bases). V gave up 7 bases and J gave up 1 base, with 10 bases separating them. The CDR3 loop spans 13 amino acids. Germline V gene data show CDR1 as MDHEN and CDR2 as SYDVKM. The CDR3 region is CASNGAGQETQYF. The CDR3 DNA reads TGTGCCAGCAATGGGGCAGGCCAAGAGACCCAGTACTTC.

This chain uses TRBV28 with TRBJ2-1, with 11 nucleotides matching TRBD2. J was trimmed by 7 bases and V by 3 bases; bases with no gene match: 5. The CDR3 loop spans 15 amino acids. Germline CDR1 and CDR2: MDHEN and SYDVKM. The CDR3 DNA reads TGTGCCAGCAGTTTGCCTTCTAGCGGGAGGAATGAGCAGTTCTTC. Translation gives CASSLPSSGRNEQFF.

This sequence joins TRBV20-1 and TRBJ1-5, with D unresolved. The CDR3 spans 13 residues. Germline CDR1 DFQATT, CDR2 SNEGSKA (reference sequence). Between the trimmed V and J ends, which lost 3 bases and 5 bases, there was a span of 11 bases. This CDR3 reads CSASDSGDQPQHF. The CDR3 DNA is TGCAGTGCTAGTGATTCCGGTGATCAGCCCCAGCATTTT.

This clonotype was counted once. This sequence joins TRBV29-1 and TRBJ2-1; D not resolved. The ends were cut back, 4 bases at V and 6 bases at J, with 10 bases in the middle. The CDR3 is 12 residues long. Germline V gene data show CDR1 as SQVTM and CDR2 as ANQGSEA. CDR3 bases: TGCAGCGTTGTACCCTCATTCAATGAGCAGTTCTTC. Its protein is CSVVPSFNEQFF.

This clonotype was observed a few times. CDR3 DNA sequence: TGCAGTGCTAGAGATCGGATTGGAAGGGGCGAGCAGTACTTC. This gives the protein CSARDRIGRGEQYF. The gene calls are TRBV20-1 and TRBJ2-7; perhaps TRBD1 as D (5 bases). The CDR3 sequence is 14 residues long. From germline, CDR1 is DFQATT and CDR2 SNEGSKA (reference sequence). The germline V and J ends were trimmed by 0 bases and 6 bases, with 15 bases remaining between them.

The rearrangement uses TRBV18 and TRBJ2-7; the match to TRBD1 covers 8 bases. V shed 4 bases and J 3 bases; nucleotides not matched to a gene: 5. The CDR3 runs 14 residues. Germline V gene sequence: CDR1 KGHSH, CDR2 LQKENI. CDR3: CASSLGQDLYEQYF. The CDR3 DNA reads TGTGCCAGCTCACTGGGACAGGACCTCTACGAGCAGTACTTC.

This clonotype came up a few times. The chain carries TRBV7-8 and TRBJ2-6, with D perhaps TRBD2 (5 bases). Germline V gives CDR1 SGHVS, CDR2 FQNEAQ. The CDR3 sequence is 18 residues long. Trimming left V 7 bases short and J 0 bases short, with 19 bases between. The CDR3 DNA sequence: TGTGCCAGCATCGAAAAGCGGCCTGGAAACTCTGGGGCCAACGTCCTGACTTTC. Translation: CASIEKRPGNSGANVLTF. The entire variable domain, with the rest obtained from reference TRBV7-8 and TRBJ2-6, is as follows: GAGVSQSPRYKVAKRGQDVALRCDPISGHVSLFWYQQALGQGPEFLTYFQNEAQLDKSGLPSDRFFAERPEGSVSTLKIQRTQQEDSAVYLCASIEKRPGNSGANVLTFGAGSRLTVL.

The CDR3 loop reads CSAREQGAGSQPQHF. DNA for the CDR3: TGCAGTGCTAGAGAACAGGGGGCGGGTAGTCAGCCCCAGCATTTT. The chain carries TRBV20-1 and TRBJ1-5; 9 bases are shared with TRBD1. CDR3 size: 15 residues. Germline loops: CDR1 DFQATT, CDR2 SNEGSKA (reference sequence). After removal of 0 bases from V and 6 bases from J, the junction contained 6 bases not matched to a gene.

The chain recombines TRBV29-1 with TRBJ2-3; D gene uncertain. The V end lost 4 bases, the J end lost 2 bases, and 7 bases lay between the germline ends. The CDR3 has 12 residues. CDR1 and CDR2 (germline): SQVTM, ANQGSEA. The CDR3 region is CSVVFYTDTQYF. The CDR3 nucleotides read TGCAGCGTTGTCTTCTACACAGATACGCAGTATTTT.

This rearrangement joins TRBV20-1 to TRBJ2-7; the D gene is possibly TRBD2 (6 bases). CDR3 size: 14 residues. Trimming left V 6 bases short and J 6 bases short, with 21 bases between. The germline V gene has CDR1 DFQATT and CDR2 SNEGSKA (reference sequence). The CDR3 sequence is CSAMPLGGVGEQYF. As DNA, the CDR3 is TGCAGTGCCATGCCTTTAGGAGGGGTAGGCGAGCAGTACTTC.

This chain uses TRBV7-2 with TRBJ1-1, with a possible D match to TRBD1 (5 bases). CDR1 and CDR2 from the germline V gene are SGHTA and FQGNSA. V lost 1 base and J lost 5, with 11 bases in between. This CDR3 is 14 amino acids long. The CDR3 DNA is TGTGCCAGCAGCTTAGAATATCGGGGGACTGAAGCTTTCTTT. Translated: CASSLEYRGTEAFF.

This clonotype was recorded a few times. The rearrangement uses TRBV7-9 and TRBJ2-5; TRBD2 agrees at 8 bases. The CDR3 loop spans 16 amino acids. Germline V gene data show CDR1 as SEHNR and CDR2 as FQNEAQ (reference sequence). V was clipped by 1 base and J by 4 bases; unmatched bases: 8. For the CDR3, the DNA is TGTGCCAGCAGCTTAGTTCTCGCGGGAGGTAGAGAGACCCAGTACTTC. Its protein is CASSLVLAGGRETQYF.

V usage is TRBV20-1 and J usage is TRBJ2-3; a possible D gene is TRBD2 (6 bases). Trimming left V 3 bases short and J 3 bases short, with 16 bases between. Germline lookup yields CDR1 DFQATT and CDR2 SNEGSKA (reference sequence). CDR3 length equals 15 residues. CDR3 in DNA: TGCAGTGCTAGTGGGGTTACGAGCGGGACAGATACGCAGTATTTT. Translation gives CSASGVTSGTDTQYF.

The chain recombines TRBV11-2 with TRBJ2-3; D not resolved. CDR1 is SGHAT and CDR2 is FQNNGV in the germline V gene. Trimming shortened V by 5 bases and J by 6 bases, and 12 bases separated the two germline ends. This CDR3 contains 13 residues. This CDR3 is CASSLAHQDTQYF. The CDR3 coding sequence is TGTGCCAGCAGCCTCGCCCACCAGGATACGCAGTATTTT.

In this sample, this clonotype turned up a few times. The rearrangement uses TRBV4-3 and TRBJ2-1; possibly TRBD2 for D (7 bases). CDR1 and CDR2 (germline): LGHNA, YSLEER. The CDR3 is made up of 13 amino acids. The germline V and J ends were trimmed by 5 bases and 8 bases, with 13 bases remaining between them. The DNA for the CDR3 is TGCGCCAGCAGCTTCAGGGGAGGGGATGAGCAGTTCTTC. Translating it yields CASSFRGGDEQFF.

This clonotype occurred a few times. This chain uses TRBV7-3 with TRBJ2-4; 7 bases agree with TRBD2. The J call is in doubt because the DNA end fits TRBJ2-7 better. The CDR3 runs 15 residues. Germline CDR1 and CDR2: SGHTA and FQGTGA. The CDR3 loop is CASSPAGGGLFEQYF. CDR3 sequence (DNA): TGTGCCAGCAGCCCCGCCGGGGGAGGGTTGTTCGAGCAGTACTTC.

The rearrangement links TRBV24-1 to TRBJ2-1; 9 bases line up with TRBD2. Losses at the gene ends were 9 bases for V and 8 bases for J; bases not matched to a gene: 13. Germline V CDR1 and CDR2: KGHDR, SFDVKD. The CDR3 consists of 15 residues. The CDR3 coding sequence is TGTGCCACCTCGGCGGCGGGAGGGCCTCGGGATGAGCAGTTCTTC. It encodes CATSAAGGPRDEQFF.